The sequence of this T cell receptor beta chain was determined in a study of cytomegalovirus exposure and HLA in healthy donors. As for the donors, each was a healthy bone marrow donor. The PCR contained 60 Vbeta and 13 Jbeta primers. The repertoire was sequenced with immunoSEQ multiplex PCR; TCRdb's copy has only in-frame clones and lacks some. The sample carries around 180,000 clones, roughly 84% recorded once. V was pared by 4 bases and J by 7 bases, with 18 bases between. This CDR3 spans 15 amino acids. Per germline, CDR1 SGHDT and CDR2 YYEEEE. Input material: PBMCs. This chain joins TRBV5-6 and TRBJ1-5; tentatively, D is TRBD1 (5 bases). The TCR comes from a boy younger than 18 in good health and CMV-seronegative. The CDR3, as DNA: TGTGCCAGCAGCCCAAGAGGGACTATTGCACAGCCCCAGCATTTT. Amino acid sequence: CASSPRGTIAQPQHF. Full variable domain (missing parts from reference TRBV5-6 and TRBJ1-5): DAGVTQSPTHLIKTRGQQVTLRCSPKSGHDTVSWYQQALGQGPQFIFQYYEEEERQRGNFPDRFSGHQFPNYSSELNVNALLLGDSALYLCASSPRGTIAQPQHFGDGTRLSIL.